The entry that follows covers one TCR beta chain sequence. Its antigen remains unidentified. Deep was the level used in running the assay. In replicate PCRs of sorted subsets, roughly 200 ng DNA, approximately 30,000 T cell genomes, was used. Clones were read by immunoSEQ multiplex PCR, and TCRdb kept only the in-frame ones, dropping some. The sample gives approximately 640,000 clones, 60% to 80% of which show up once; roughly 1.8% is in the top ten. In the CD4+ fraction, cells were divided into CD45RA+ naive and CD45RA-negative memory subsets. This entry belongs to a study of shared clonotypes between healthy human individuals. Study-wide results and caveats: What naive subsets generally showed was a larger estimated richness than memory subsets showed.

The CDR3 contains 15 residues. CDR1 and CDR2 (germline): SGHVS, FQNEAQ. Trimming stripped 2 bases from V and 6 bases from J, with 14 bases between. The sequenced material came from memory CD4+ T cells sorted from blood. This sample's subset: CD45RA-negative fraction. The origin of this receptor is a woman in her thirties in good health. The chain has TRBV7-8 and TRBJ2-1, with no clear D. The CDR3 DNA reads TGTGCCAGCAGCTTAATAGGGCCTCTCCCCAATGAGCAGTTCTTC. Translation: CASSLIGPLPNEQFF.